This entry lists 9 T cell receptor beta chains sequenced from one sample in a study of T cell responses to AZD1222 COVID-19 vaccine. Only in-frame clones appear in the TCRdb table, and some are missing; sequencing was by immunoSEQ multiplex PCR. The data show 100,000 to 130,000 clones, 75% to 95% seen once. The sample consisted of peripheral blood, taken 28 days after the second AZD1222 dose. Every receptor here comes from an adult who received the AZD1222 COVID-19 vaccine.

The V and J genes are TRBV24-1 and TRBJ2-5; TRBD2 matches 12 bases. The CDR3 length is 18 residues. Losses at the gene ends were 7 bases for V and 2 bases for J; bases not matched to a gene: 13. Germline-derived CDR1 and CDR2 are KGHDR and SFDVKD. CDR3 coding DNA: TGTGCCACCAGCGCGACTAGCGGGGGCGCCATCAATCAAGAGACCCAGTACTTC. This sequence encodes CATSATSGGAINQETQYF.

The chain uses TRBV6-2 or TRBV6-3 and TRBJ2-3; 8 nucleotides line up with TRBD1. Germline V gene lookup returns CDR1 MNHEY and CDR2 SVGEGT. The CDR3 is 17 amino acids. V gave up 4 bases and J gave up 0 bases; unmatched junction bases: 9. In DNA form, the CDR3 reads TGTGCCAGCAGTTCCGCCTTCCGGGACAGGAGCACAGATACGCAGTATTTT. Residues: CASSSAFRDRSTDTQYF.

Only one count was recorded for this clone. The DNA of the CDR3 is TGTGCCAGCAGCGGCCGGGACAGGGGGTACGAGCAGTACTTC. It codes for CASSGRDRGYEQYF. The chain couples TRBV9 to TRBJ2-7; 11 nucleotides align to TRBD1. The CDR3 consists of 14 residues. Per the germline V gene, CDR1 is SGDLS and CDR2 is YYNGEE. Trimming removed 3 bases from V and 4 bases from J; junction bases left unmatched: 3. The entire variable domain, with the rest obtained from reference TRBV9 and TRBJ2-7, is as follows: DSGVTQTPKHLITATGQRVTLRCSPRSGDLSVYWYQQSLDQGLQFLIQYYNGEERAKGNILERFSAQQFPDLHSELNLSSLELGDSALYFCASSGRDRGYEQYFGPGTRLTVT.

This chain links TRBV7-9 with TRBJ2-5; 7 bases align to TRBD1. This CDR3 is built from 13 residues. The V and J ends lost 1 base and 6 bases, in that order; junction bases with no gene match: 2. The germline V gene encodes CDR1 SEHNR and CDR2 FQNEAQ (reference sequence). CDR3 sequence reads: CASSLGQGKTQYF. CDR3 DNA sequence: TGTGCCAGCAGCTTAGGACAGGGCAAGACCCAGTACTTC.

This chain connects TRBV27 to TRBJ1-5; a possible D gene is TRBD1 (5 bases). Germline values: CDR1 MNHEY, CDR2 SMNVEV (reference sequence). The CDR3 length is 15 residues. V was cut by 1 base and J by 7 bases, with 14 bases left in between. The CDR3 nucleotides read TGTGCCAGCAGTTTATTCCAGGGTCTAAGCCAGCCCCAGCATTTT. Protein sequence: CASSLFQGLSQPQHF.

This chain links TRBV27 with TRBJ1-6; D not certain. This CDR3 has 13 amino acids. Trimming removed 4 bases from V and 14 bases from J, with 15 bases in between. Germline loops: CDR1 MNHEY, CDR2 SMNVEV (reference sequence). CDR3 bases: TGTGCCAGCAGTTCCTGGTCGTGGAGGGCCCTCCACTTT. Encoded protein: CASSSWSWRALHF.

Concerning this clone itself: Other DNA sequences in this sample translate to the same CDR3. The V and J genes are TRBV5-1 and TRBJ1-2; D call uncertain. The CDR3 runs 13 residues. CDR1 and CDR2 (germline): SGHRS, YFSETQ. The ends were cut back, 1 base at V and 2 bases at J, with 6 bases in the middle. DNA of the CDR3: TGCGCCAGCAGCTTGACAGCAAACTATGGCTACACCTTC. Amino acid sequence: CASSLTANYGYTF.

The CDR3 DNA reads as TGTGCCAGCAGCGTAGGTGGGGATAACTATGGCTACACCTTC. The encoded protein is CASSVGGDNYGYTF. The J gene is TRBJ1-2, the V gene TRBV9; D gene unclear. The CDR3 has 14 amino acids. The germline V and J ends were trimmed by 0 bases and 1 base, with 7 bases remaining between them. Per germline, CDR1 SGDLS and CDR2 YYNGEE.

The CDR3 nucleotides are TGTGCCAGCAGCCCCCCTAGCGGTTCCTACAATGAGCAGTTCTTC. This translates into CASSPPSGSYNEQFF. The rearrangement links TRBV9 to TRBJ2-1, with 7 nucleotides matching TRBD2. Trimming at V came to 4 bases and at J to 1 base, leaving 5 bases not matched to a gene. Germline CDR1 is SGDLS and CDR2 is YYNGEE. The CDR3 runs 15 residues.